Included here is one T cell receptor (beta chain) sequence, with context. Here immunoSEQ multiplex PCR was the method, and the copy in TCRdb shows in-frame clones only, minus some. The sample lists around 37,000 clones, 80% to 85% occurring once. This specimen belongs to a study of graft-versus-host responses after intestinal transplantation. Study background: Isolated intestinal, liver-intestinal, or multivisceral transplants had been given to the recipients.

Trimming pared 4 bases from V and 7 bases from J, leaving 9 bases between. Germline CDR1 SGHRS, CDR2 YFSETQ. This CDR3 contains 11 residues. The V gene is TRBV5-1, the J gene TRBJ2-7; D might be TRBD1 (5 bases). This specimen consisted of PBMCs, obtained 1,000 to 1,300 days after transplant. The receptor was derived from a human patient who received an intestinal transplant, so some T cells may come from the graft donor. The CDR3 region is CASSIHREQYF. The CDR3, as DNA: TGCGCCAGCAGCATCCACAGGGAGCAGTACTTC.